This TCR beta chain derives from a study of CD8+CD57+ T cells in acquired aplastic anemia. The study profiled TCR beta VDJ and CDR3 using genomic DNA as template. TCRdb processed the reads anew with MiXCR; each CDR3 protein has one entry. This sample yields 150,000 to 200,000 distinct CDR3 sequences, of which approximately 48% are seen a single time; roughly 13% belongs to the top ten. The V end was cut by 0 bases, the J end by 3 bases, with 17 bases between. Germline V lookup: CDR1 DFQATT, CDR2 SNEGSKA (reference sequence). The CDR3 is 17 amino acids. Patients who underwent sequencing had shown CD8+CD57+ cell expansion by flow cytometry. This clonotype was detected a few times.

This chain connects TRBV20-1 to TRBJ2-2; perhaps TRBD2 as D (6 bases). Source material: sorted CD4+, CD8+, or CD8+CD57+ T cells (not recorded which) from PBMCs. The TCR comes from a human donor with aplastic anemia. CDR3 sequence reads: CSARDSGRPQDTGELFF. DNA of the CDR3: TGCAGTGCTAGAGATAGCGGCAGGCCGCAGGACACCGGGGAGCTGTTTTTT.